The clone carrying this T cell receptor (beta chain) appeared many times. Its target is unknown. Amplification of TCR beta CDR3 regions was performed using RNA transcripts as template. RT-PCR in the first round (using the HTBI primer set) targeted the TCR CDR3. TCRdb re-called the multiplex PCR reads with MiXCR, one entry per CDR3 protein. This sample has hundreds of thousands of distinct CDR3 sequences, with around 15% found just once. The entry originates in a study of T cells in Graves' hyperthyroidism and ophthalmopathy. The CDR3 runs to 13 residues. The ends lost 10 bases at V and 5 bases at J; junction bases unmatched: 9. The germline V gene has CDR1 MNHNS and CDR2 SASEGT. Whole-study findings and limits: Most clonotypes that expanded in the thyroid above 0.001 also showed up in blood.

The V gene is TRBV6-1, the J gene TRBJ2-7; 9 bases are shared with TRBD2. This TCR came from a woman between 25 and 40 years old with Graves' hyperthyroidism. The sequenced sample consisted of blood. CDR3 residues: CATNSGSGDEQYF. CDR3 DNA: TGTGCCACAAATAGCGGGAGTGGCGACGAGCAGTACTTC.